One sample yielded the 3 T cell receptor beta chains listed below, sequenced in a study of cytomegalovirus exposure and HLA in healthy donors. 60 Vbeta and 13 Jbeta primers were used in PCR. Only in-frame clones appear in the TCRdb table, and some are missing; sequencing was by immunoSEQ multiplex PCR. The sample holds around 220,000 clones, more than 60% seen once. Sequencing was done on a sample of PBMCs. These receptor sequences come from a man aged 35-49 years in good health and CMV-seronegative.

V gene TRBV9 combines with J gene TRBJ2-4; D remains unclear. Trimming removed 3 bases at V and 11 bases at J, with 12 bases between. The CDR3 runs 12 residues. CDR1 and CDR2 (germline): SGDLS, YYNGEE. The CDR3 reads CASSAALGLQYF. CDR3 DNA: TGTGCCAGCAGCGCCGCCCTTGGGCTTCAGTACTTC.

J is TRBJ2-7 and V is TRBV19, with D perhaps matching TRBD1 (6 bases). The V gene's germline CDR1 is LNHDA and CDR2 SQIVND (reference sequence). This CDR3 is 16 amino acids long. The V end was cut by 3 bases, the J end by 4 bases, with 19 bases between. The CDR3 coding sequence is TGTGCCAGTAGTATTAAGGGGGATCCATTCCAATACGAGCAGTACTTC. Protein: CASSIKGDPFQYEQYF.

The chain couples TRBV21-1 to TRBJ1-5; TRBD1, the table's D call, lacks a check against the DNA. TRBV21-1 is a known pseudogene. The CDR3 is made up of 15 amino acids. The chain's CDR3 is CASSKARQGGQPQHF. In nucleotides, the CDR3 is TGTGCCAGCAGCAAAGCCCGACAGGGCGGACAGCCCCAGCATTTT.